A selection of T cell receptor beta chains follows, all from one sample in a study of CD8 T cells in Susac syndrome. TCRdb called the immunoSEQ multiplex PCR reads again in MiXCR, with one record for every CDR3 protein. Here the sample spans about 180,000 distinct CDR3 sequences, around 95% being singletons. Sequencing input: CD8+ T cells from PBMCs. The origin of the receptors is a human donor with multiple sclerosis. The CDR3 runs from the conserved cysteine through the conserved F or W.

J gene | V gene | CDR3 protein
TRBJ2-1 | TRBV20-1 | CKTAVPGARYNEQFF
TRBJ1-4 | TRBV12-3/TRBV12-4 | CASSRVGTNEKLFF
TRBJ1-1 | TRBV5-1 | CASSTVPLSTEAFF
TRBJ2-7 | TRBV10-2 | CASTGSLYEQYF
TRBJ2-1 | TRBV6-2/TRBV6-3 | CASNPGLAGPPSYNEQFF
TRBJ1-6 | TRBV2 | CAQAGQTFNSPLHF
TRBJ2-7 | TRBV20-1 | CSARVYRGRMDEQYF
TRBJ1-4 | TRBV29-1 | CSAYDTEKLFF
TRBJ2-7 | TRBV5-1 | CASSLVMSYEQYF
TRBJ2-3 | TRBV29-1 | CSVPPGQGPDTQYF
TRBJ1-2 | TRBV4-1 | CASSRFDSTYGYTF
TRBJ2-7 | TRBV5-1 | CASSLVGGSSYEQYF
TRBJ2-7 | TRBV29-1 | CSAGRGPYEQYF
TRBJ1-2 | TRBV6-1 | CASSLYGYTF
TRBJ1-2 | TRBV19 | CASTPPAYGYTF
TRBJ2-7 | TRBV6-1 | CASSTGLPRGGYEQYF
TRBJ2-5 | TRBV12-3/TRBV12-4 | CASRAGLETQYF
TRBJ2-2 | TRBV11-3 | CASSLRGQGDAGELFF
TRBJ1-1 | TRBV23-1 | CASSQSISRQRNTEAFF
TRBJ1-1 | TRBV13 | CASSLGVGDSGEAFF
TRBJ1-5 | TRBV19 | CASSMGNQPQHF
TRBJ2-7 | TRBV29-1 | CSAAPTGLGYEQYF
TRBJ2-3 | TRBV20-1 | CSARAVGGGAGDTQYF